This record concerns one TCR beta chain sequence. This clone was recorded a few times. The specificity of this receptor is unknown. Per-base qualities were not stored, and no clone one base away is much larger. Libraries were made using the immunoSEQ multiplex PCR assay. In most patients, genomic DNA was isolated using the Qiagen DNeasy Blood and Tissue Kit and sent frozen to Adaptive Biotechnologies for TCR sequencing. Adaptive Biotechnologies carried out high-throughput TCR-beta CDR3 sequencing of genomic DNA for most patients. The authors' analysis ran thus. Adaptive's ImmunoSEQ software supplied the TCR sequencing data for approximately 18 patients, while MiXCR and VDJtools were used to process three other patients. To correct CD4 versus CD8 sorting errors, sequences present in both subsets at a frequency ratio below 5:1 were removed. CDR3 nucleotide sequences shared between donor and recipient were removed because their origin could not be assigned. Alloreactive clones required at least 2-fold expansion over unstimulated cells and minimum CFSE-low frequency of 0.002% (template counts) or 0.001% (read counts). Clones detected in sequenced pre-transplant spleen, lymph node, or MLR CFSE-low populations of the donor or recipient were defined as mappable. Cumulative frequency of alloreactive clones was calculated as a percentage of all sequences weighted by copy number. TCRdb holds this immuneACCESS table with in-frame rearrangements only. Some clones are missing; in checked studies, unresolved V genes explain under half, and the rest has no known cause. V, J and clone size are those of that table, while D and trimming were read from the DNA. The sample table lists 100,000 or so clones, roughly nine tenths of them with a count of one. In total, the top ten clones hold approximately 0.18% of the sample.

This specimen belongs to a study of graft-versus-host responses after intestinal transplantation (dated by TCRdb to about 2021). In the study overall: Recipients received multivisceral, liver-intestinal, or isolated intestinal transplants. Alloreactive clones were identified by sequencing pre-transplant mixed lymphocyte reaction products and comparing these products with unstimulated pre-transplant donor and recipient T cells. After intestinal transplantation, graft-versus-host and host-versus-graft alloreactive T cell clones in the graft, circulation and bone marrow were tracked using bulk TCR-beta CDR3 sequencing. Rather than going through the commercial service, samples from three later patients were sequenced in-house on an Illumina MiSeq and processed with MiXCR. Donor T cell macrochimerism was defined as a peak of at least 4% donor T cells among recipient peripheral blood mononuclear cells. Every recipient was given anti-thymocyte globulin induction, then maintenance tacrolimus and steroids for 2 to 4 years. Of the roughly 25 intestinal transplant recipients enrolled in the cohort, one of whom was a retransplant, a few patients without pretransplant specimens were excluded. The investigation overall reported the following: GvH clones were detected in recipient bone marrow, and some appeared earlier in ileal mucosa or blood, consistent with an intestinal mucosal origin. Early after transplant, declines in HvG clones were associated with peak levels of circulating GvH clones. High GvH to HvG T cell clonal ratios were observed in the allografts of patients with donor T cell macrochimerism. Conclusions were limited by the relatively low number and heterogeneity of intestinal transplant patients.

Sample time point, as interpreted from the label and publication: cells obtained before transplantation from donor or recipient. CD3+CD4+ and CD3+CD8+ populations were FACS-sorted from unstimulated pre-transplant donor and recipient cells taken from spleen or lymph nodes. Relative to germline, V is missing 4 bases and J is missing 10 bases, with 8 bases of the junction outside any gene match. In the germline V gene (reference sequence), CDR1 corresponds to SGHNT and CDR2 to YYREEE. Reading from cysteine to phenylalanine, the CDR3 counts 15 amino acids. Only CDR3 DNA remains: 45 bases, in frame from the first base.

Sequencing was performed on unstimulated CD4+ T cells sorted from spleen or lymph node cells, taken before transplant. The sequence joins TRBV5-4 to TRBJ1-6, with TRBD1 matching 10 junction bases. The receptor was derived from a human donor who was the organ donor for an intestinal transplant. The bases are TGTGCCAGCAGCCCGGGACAGGGGTCGAACTCACCCCTCCACTTT. Translated, it gives CASSPGQGSNSPLHF.